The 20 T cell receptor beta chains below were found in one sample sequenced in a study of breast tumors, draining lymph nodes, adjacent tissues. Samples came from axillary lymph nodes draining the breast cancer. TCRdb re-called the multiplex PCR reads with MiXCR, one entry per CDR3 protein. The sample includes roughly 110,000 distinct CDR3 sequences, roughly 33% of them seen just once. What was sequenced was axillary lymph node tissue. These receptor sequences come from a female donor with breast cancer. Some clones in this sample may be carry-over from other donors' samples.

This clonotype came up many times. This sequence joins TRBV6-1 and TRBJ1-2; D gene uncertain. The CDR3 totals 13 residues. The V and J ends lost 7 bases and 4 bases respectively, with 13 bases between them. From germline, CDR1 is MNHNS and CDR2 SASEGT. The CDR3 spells CASILRSGYGYTF. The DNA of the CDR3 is TGTGCCAGCATCCTTCGAAGTGGCTATGGCTACACCTTC.

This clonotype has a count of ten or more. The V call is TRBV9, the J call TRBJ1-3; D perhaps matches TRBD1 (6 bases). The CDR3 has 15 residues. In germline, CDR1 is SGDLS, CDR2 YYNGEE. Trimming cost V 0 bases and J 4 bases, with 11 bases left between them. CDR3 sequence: CASSVEGGLGNTIYF. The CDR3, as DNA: TGTGCCAGCAGCGTAGAGGGGGGGCTCGGAAACACCATATATTTT.

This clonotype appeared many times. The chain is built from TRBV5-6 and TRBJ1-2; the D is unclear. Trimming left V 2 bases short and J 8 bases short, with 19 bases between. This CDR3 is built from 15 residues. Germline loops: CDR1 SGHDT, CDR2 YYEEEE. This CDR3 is CASSFIGPSTWGYTF. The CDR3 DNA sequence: TGTGCCAGCAGCTTCATCGGGCCGTCCACGTGGGGCTACACCTTC.

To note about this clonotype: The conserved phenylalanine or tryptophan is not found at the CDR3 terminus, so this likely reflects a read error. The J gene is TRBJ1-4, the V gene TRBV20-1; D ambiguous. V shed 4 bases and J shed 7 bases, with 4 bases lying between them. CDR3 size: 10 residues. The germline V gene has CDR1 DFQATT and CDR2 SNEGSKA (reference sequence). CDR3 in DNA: TGCAGTGCTAATAGTGAAAAACTGTTTTCG. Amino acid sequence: CSANSEKLFS.

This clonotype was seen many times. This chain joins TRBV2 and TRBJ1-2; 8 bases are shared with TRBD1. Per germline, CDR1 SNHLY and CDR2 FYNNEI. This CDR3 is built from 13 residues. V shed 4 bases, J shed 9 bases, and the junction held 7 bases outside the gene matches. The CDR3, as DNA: TGTGCCAGCAGTGCGGAGACAGGGGAGAGCTACACCTTC. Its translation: CASSAETGESYTF.

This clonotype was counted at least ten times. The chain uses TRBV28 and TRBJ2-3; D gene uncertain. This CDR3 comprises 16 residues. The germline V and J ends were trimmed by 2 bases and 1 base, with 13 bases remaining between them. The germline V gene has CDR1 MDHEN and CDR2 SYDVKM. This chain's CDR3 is CASSLGGLTGTDTQYF. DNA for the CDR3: TGTGCCAGCAGTTTAGGCGGTTTAACGGGCACAGATACGCAGTATTTT.

The CDR3 here is CASSWTSGNGYTF. The CDR3 bases are TGTGCCAGCAGTTGGACTAGCGGGAATGGCTACACCTTC. The chain links TRBV2 to TRBJ1-2; no clear D. Trimming shortened V by 5 bases and J by 6 bases, and 13 bases separated the two germline ends. This CDR3 spans 13 amino acids. Per germline, CDR1 SNHLY and CDR2 FYNNEI.

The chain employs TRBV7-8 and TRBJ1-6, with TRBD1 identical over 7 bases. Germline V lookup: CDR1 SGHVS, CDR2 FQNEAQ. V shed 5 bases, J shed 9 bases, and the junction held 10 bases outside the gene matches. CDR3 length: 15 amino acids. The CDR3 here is CASSKDRAGGSPLHF. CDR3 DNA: TGTGCCAGCAGCAAAGACAGGGCCGGGGGTTCACCCCTCCACTTT.

The CDR3 nucleotides are TGTGCCGGTCAGGGACAGGCCACCGGGGGCAATCAGCCCCAGCATTTT. Protein sequence: CAGQGQATGGNQPQHF. The rearrangement uses TRBV7-2 and TRBJ1-5, with 8 positions matching TRBD1. Germline trimming cut 11 bases from V and 2 bases from J; bases unmatched to any gene: 14. Germline CDR1 reads SGHTA; CDR2 reads FQGNSA. The CDR3 contains 16 residues.

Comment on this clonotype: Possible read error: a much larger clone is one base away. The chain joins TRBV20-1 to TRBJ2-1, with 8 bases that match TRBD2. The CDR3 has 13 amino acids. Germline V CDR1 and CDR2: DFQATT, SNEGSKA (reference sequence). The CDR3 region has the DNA TGCAGTGCTAGCGGGGGGGCCATAAATGCGCAGTTCTTC. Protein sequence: CSASGGAINAQFF.

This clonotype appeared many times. CDR3 coding DNA: TGTGCCACCTCCACGGGAGGGCGGTCACCCCTCCACTTT. Its translation is CATSTGGRSPLHF. The J gene is TRBJ1-6, the V gene TRBV4-2; D uncertain. CDR1 LGHNA and CDR2 YNFKEQ come from the germline V gene. V was cut by 10 bases and J by 10 bases, with 17 bases left in between. This CDR3 is built from 13 residues.

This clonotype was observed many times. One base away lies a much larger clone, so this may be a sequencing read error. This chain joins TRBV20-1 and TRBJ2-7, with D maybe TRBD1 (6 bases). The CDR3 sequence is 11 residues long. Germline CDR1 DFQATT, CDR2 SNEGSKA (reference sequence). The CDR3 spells CSARTGSEQSF. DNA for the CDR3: TGCAGTGCTAGAACAGGGTCCGAGCAGTCCTTC.

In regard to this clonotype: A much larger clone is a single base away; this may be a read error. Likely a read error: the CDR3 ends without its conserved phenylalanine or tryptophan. The CDR3 region has the DNA TGTGCCAGCAGTCACTCGATCGGCAGCAACAATAAAAACTATGGCTACACCTCC. This translates into CASSHSIGSNNKNYGYTS. V usage is TRBV6-2 or TRBV6-3 and J usage is TRBJ1-2, with no clear D. This CDR3 region has 18 residues. CDR1 MNHEY and CDR2 SVGEGT come from the germline V gene.

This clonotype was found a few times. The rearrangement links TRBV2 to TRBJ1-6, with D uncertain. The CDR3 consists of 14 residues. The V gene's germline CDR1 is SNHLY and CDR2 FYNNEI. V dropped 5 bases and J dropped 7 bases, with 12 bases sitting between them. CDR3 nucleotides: TGTGCCAGCAGTCCTCGACGGACCAATTCACCCCTCCACTTT. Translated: CASSPRRTNSPLHF.

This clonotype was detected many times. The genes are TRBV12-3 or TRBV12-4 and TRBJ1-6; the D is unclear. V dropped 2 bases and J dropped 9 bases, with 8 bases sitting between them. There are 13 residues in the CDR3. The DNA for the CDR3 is TGTGCCAGCAGTTTATCGAGTACTTCACCCCTCCACTTT. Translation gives CASSLSSTSPLHF.

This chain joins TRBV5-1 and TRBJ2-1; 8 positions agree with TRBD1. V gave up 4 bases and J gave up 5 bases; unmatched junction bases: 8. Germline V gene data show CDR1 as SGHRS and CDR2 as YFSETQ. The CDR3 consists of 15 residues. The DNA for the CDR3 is TGCGCCAGCAGCGGATACAGGGGGAGGAACAATGAGCAGTTCTTC. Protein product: CASSGYRGRNNEQFF.

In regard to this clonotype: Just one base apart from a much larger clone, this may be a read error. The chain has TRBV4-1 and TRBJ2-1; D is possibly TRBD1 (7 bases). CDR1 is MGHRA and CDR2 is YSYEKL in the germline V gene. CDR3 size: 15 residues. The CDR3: CASGQAGGSGNEQFF. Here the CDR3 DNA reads TGCGCCAGCGGCCAAGCAGGGGGGTCGGGCAATGAGCAGTTCTTC.

The CDR3 loop is CAGSGRIKTQYF. As DNA, the CDR3 is TGTGCCGGTAGCGGGAGAATCAAGACCCAGTACTTC. The V call is TRBV25-1, the J call TRBJ2-5, with 9 positions matching TRBD2. With V trimmed by 11 bases and J by 6 bases, 7 bases remained unmatched. Germline assignment: CDR1 MGHDK and CDR2 SYGVNS. This CDR3 is 12 amino acids long.

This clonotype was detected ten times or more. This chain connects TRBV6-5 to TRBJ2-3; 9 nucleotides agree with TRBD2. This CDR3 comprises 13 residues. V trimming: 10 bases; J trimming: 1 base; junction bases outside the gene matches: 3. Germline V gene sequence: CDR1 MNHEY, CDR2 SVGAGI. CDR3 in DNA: TGTGCCACAGCGGGGGGTGGCACAGATACGCAGTATTTT. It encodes CATAGGGTDTQYF.

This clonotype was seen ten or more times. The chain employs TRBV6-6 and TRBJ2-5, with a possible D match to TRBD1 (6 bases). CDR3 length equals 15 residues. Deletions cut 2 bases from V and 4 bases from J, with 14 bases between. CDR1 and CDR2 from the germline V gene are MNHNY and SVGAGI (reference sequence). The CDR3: CASSYRAGAGETQYF. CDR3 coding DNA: TGTGCCAGCAGTTACCGGGCAGGGGCAGGAGAGACCCAGTACTTC.